The clone carrying this T cell receptor (beta chain) was seen just once. What it recognizes is unknown. With a much larger clone just one base away, this may be a read error. Using a constant-region primer together with ProtoScript II reverse transcriptase, TCR beta cDNA was made from roughly 500 ng of total RNA. Three nested multiplex PCR rounds of slightly modified ARM-PCR generated TCR beta libraries. For approximately 11 cycles apiece, the opening two PCR rounds ran with TRBV1-TRBV30 forward primers and a C-beta reverse primer. TCRdb fed the multiplex PCR reads into MiXCR, producing one record per CDR3 protein. The sample comprises 100,000 to 150,000 distinct CDR3 sequences, about 68% of which are singletons, and 9.3% rests with the top ten. Total RNA and DNA came together from 20-30 mg of bulk tissue without cell sorting. This sample stems from a study of tumor-infiltrating lymphocytes in primary liver carcinoma. Study at large: Aged between 30 and 69 years, the patients were men and women.

Study-wide results and caveats: A fraction of only about 7.5-25% of top clones appeared in all five tumor regions.

The CDR3 runs 15 residues. Trimming took 5 bases from V and 3 from J, leaving 13 bases between them. The germline V gene encodes CDR1 LGHNA and CDR2 YNFKEQ. The sequenced sample consisted of liver tumor tissue from sampling region 1. Specified subset: tumor region T1, superior pole. The chain is built from TRBV4-2 and TRBJ2-2; the D gene is possibly TRBD1 (6 bases). The receptor was derived from a woman aged 60-70 years with primary liver carcinoma and hepatitis B virus infection. The CDR3 region has the DNA TGTGCCAGCAGCGTCTTTCGGACAGACACCGGGGAGCTGTTTTTT. Amino acid sequence: CASSVFRTDTGELFF.